Listed here is a single T cell receptor beta chain. Antigen unknown. The record originates from a study of T-cell memory formation after mild COVID-19. General study findings and limits: The second-wave clones peaking on day 37 were not confirmed as SARS-CoV-2-specific. CD4+ clones that contracted lay mainly in CM and EM; CD8+ ones lay in EMRA.

TCRdb re-analysed the 5' RACE reads in MiXCR, keeping a single row per CDR3 protein. The sample has 350,000 to 500,000 distinct CDR3 sequences; roughly 18% are singletons. Sample: PBMCs or a T cell subset sorted from them (not recorded which). The sequence was obtained from a man between 18 and 29 years old who had mild COVID-19 (a few samples of this study predate the infection). Cell type and time point are not known.

In DNA, the CDR3 is TGCGCCAGCAGCCAAGTTCAGGGGAACACTGAAGCTTTCTTT. This gives the protein CASSQVQGNTEAFF. V and J are TRBV4-3 and TRBJ1-1; weak D call: TRBD1 (5 bases). Between the trimmed V and J ends, which lost 1 base and 1 base, there was a span of 7 bases. Germline CDR1 is LGHNA and CDR2 is YSLEER. The CDR3 length is 14 residues.